The 30 T cell receptor beta chains reported below all come from one sample, sequenced in a study of control samples from healthy donors and cancer patients. Clones were sequenced by immunoSEQ multiplex PCR, and TCRdb holds only the in-frame ones, with some missing. The sample has approximately 100,000 clones, 80% to 90% seen once; the top ten hold approximately 8.4%. Sequenced sample: blood. The receptor set was obtained from a man in his thirties or forties in good health.

The chain joins TRBV7-9 to TRBJ1-2, with 8 bases aligning to TRBD1. The V gene end was trimmed by 6 bases and the J gene end by 7 bases; junction bases not matched to a gene: 4. The CDR3 length is 12 residues. Germline V gives CDR1 SEHNR, CDR2 FQNEAQ (reference sequence). Written as DNA, the CDR3 is TGTGCCAGCAGACAAACAGGGGGTGGCTACACCTTC. Amino acids: CASRQTGGGYTF.

The chain combines TRBV6-2 or TRBV6-3 with TRBJ2-7; 7 bases align to TRBD1. Germline CDR1 reads MNHEY; CDR2 reads SVGEGT. The CDR3 runs 14 residues. Losses at the gene ends were 7 bases for V and 1 base for J; bases not matched to a gene: 7. The CDR3 nucleotides are TGTGCCAGCACCCCGGGACAGACTTCCTACGAGCAGTACTTC. It encodes CASTPGQTSYEQYF.

V usage is TRBV1 and J usage is TRBJ1-4; the table assigns TRBD1, which was not confirmed against the DNA. TRBV1 is described as a pseudogene. This CDR3 region has 16 residues. CDR3 in amino acids: CTSSLQGQLKAEKLFF. In nucleotides, the CDR3 is TGCACCAGCAGCCTACAGGGACAGCTTAAGGCTGAAAAACTGTTTTTT.

The chain recombines TRBV7-9 with TRBJ2-1, with D possibly TRBD1 on 7 matching bases. The CDR3 contains 13 residues. The V gene's germline CDR1 is SEHNR and CDR2 FQNEAQ (reference sequence). The V end was cut by 4 bases, the J end by 6 bases, with 10 bases between. In DNA form, the CDR3 reads TGTGCCAGCAGCTACCAGGGGGGCAATGAGCAGTTCTTC. Translated: CASSYQGGNEQFF.

The chain links TRBV4-2 to TRBJ2-3; the match to TRBD2 covers 12 bases. CDR1 LGHNA and CDR2 YNFKEQ come from the germline V gene. Trimming removed 4 bases from V and 6 bases from J; junction bases left unmatched: 8. There are 16 residues in the CDR3. The CDR3 DNA is TGTGCCAGCAGCCCCGCTAGCGGGGGGGCCTTGGATACGCAGTATTTT. It specifies CASSPASGGALDTQYF.

The CDR3 nucleotides are TGTGCCAGCAGCCAACAGGGGCACGACACTGAAGCTTTCTTT. Residues: CASSQQGHDTEAFF. The J gene is TRBJ1-1, the V gene TRBV5-8, with 7 bases fitting TRBD1. Germline-derived CDR1 and CDR2 are SGHTS and YDEGEE. CDR3 length: 14 amino acids. V was clipped by 4 bases and J by 3 bases; unmatched bases: 6.

This clone appeared a few times. The genes are TRBV6-2 or TRBV6-3 and TRBJ1-4; D gene ambiguous. V was trimmed by 6 bases and J by 1 base, leaving 15 bases between them. This CDR3 region has 16 residues. Germline V gene data show CDR1 as MNHEY and CDR2 as SVGEGT. The CDR3 DNA follows: TGTGCCAGCAGCACCCGTGCCGGAGTAACTAATGAAAAACTGTTTTTT. Its protein is CASSTRAGVTNEKLFF.

This chain uses TRBV6-2 or TRBV6-3 with TRBJ1-3; D is uncertain. The CDR3 extends over 13 amino acids. Germline V lookup: CDR1 MNHEY, CDR2 SVGEGT. With 0 bases removed from V and 3 bases from J, the gap between germline ends came to 3 bases. CDR3 loop: CASSYSSGNTIYF. CDR3 DNA sequence: TGTGCCAGCAGTTACTCGAGTGGAAACACCATATATTTT.

The V and J genes are TRBV27 and TRBJ2-7; D may be TRBD2 (6 bases). This CDR3 region has 14 residues. The V end was cut by 2 bases, the J end by 6 bases, with 14 bases between. CDR1 and CDR2 (germline): MNHEY, SMNVEV (reference sequence). In nucleotides, the CDR3 is TGTGCCAGCAGTTTACGGGCCCCCGGGGGCGAGCAGTACTTC. Amino acids: CASSLRAPGGEQYF.

This clone occurred once. The chain links TRBV3-1 (or the pseudogene TRBV3-2) to TRBJ2-7; 10 bases are shared with TRBD1. This CDR3 is 17 amino acids long. V lost 1 base and J lost 3; bases outside the gene matches: 9. In germline, CDR1 is LGHDT, CDR2 YNNKEL (reference sequence). The CDR3 DNA follows: TGTGCCAGCAGCCAAGCCTCGAGAGGGACAGGGGTCTACGAGCAGTACTTC. It translates to CASSQASRGTGVYEQYF.

J is TRBJ1-1 and V is TRBV2; TRBD1 matches 7 bases. The CDR3 has 14 amino acids. The J segment lost 0 bases and the V segment lost 6 bases, leaving 4 bases of the junction unmatched. CDR1 and CDR2 (germline): SNHLY, FYNNEI. The CDR3 here is CASRIGGVNTEAFF. The CDR3 region has the DNA TGTGCCAGCAGGATAGGGGGCGTGAACACTGAAGCTTTCTTT.

V gene TRBV5-6 combines with J gene TRBJ2-3, with D possibly matching TRBD2 (6 bases). In germline, CDR1 is SGHDT, CDR2 YYEEEE. The CDR3 loop spans 14 amino acids. Trimming removed 3 bases from V and 4 bases from J, with 12 bases in between. CDR3 DNA sequence: TGTGCCAGCAGCTACGCGGGGTCCCCAGATACGCAGTATTTT. It translates to CASSYAGSPDTQYF.

This clone came up once. V is TRBV19 and J is TRBJ2-7, with 7 bases lining up with TRBD1. CDR3 size: 13 residues. V dropped 7 bases and J dropped 5; count of bases not matched to a gene: 8. Germline V gene lookup returns CDR1 LNHDA and CDR2 SQIVND (reference sequence). CDR3 in amino acids: CASTGGIEHEQYF. The CDR3 region has the DNA TGTGCCAGTACAGGGGGAATTGAGCACGAGCAGTACTTC. Variable domain in full (rest from reference TRBV19 and TRBJ2-7): DGGITQSPKYLFRKEGQNVTLSCEQNLNHDAMYWYRQDPGQGLRLIYYSQIVNDFQKGDIAEGYSVSREKKESFPLTVTSAQKNPTAFYLCASTGGIEHEQYFGPGTRLTVT.

The chain employs TRBV28 and TRBJ2-7; weak D call: TRBD1 (6 bases). CDR1 is MDHEN and CDR2 is SYDVKM in the germline V gene. V lost 3 bases and J 5 bases, leaving 11 bases between the germline ends. The CDR3 contains 13 residues. CDR3 sequence: CASSFPNRDEQYF. CDR3 nucleotide sequence: TGTGCCAGCAGTTTCCCAAACAGGGACGAGCAGTACTTC. Full variable domain (remainder filled in from reference TRBV28 and TRBJ2-7): DVKVTQSSRYLVKRTGEKVFLECVQDMDHENMFWYRQDPGLGLRLIYFSYDVKMKEKGDIPEGYSVSREKKERFSLILESASTNQTSMYLCASSFPNRDEQYFGPGTRLTVT.

As DNA, the CDR3 is TGTGCCAGCAGTGAGGAGGAGACTAGCGGATTTTCGCCTCCCTACGAGCAGTACGTC. Translated, it gives CASSEEETSGFSPPYEQYV. J is TRBJ2-7 and V is TRBV2; 9 bases line up with TRBD2. The CDR3 totals 19 residues. The V gene end was trimmed by 3 bases and the J gene end by 2 bases; junction bases not matched to a gene: 17. Germline CDR1 is SNHLY and CDR2 is FYNNEI.

This chain uses TRBV5-3 with TRBJ1-2; no clear D gene. TRBV5-3 is an ORF, and what it does is uncertain. The CDR3 contains 14 residues. V lost 0 bases to trimming and J lost 8 bases, with 14 bases between them. The CDR3 spells CARSLARGEGGYTF. For the CDR3, the DNA is TGTGCCAGAAGCTTGGCCCGGGGAGAGGGCGGCTACACCTTC.

This chain connects TRBV10-3 to TRBJ1-1, with TRBD1 identical over 8 bases. The ends lost 10 bases at V and 4 bases at J; junction bases unmatched: 11. The germline V gene has CDR1 ENHRY and CDR2 SYGVKD. The CDR3 runs to 14 residues. CDR3 in DNA: TGTGCCACGGGAGAGGGACAGGTGGGCACTGAAGCTTTCTTT. Residues: CATGEGQVGTEAFF.

The chain's CDR3 is CASSEGGRNEQFF. The DNA of the CDR3 is TGCGCCAGCAGTGAGGGGGGGCGCAATGAGCAGTTCTTC. The chain combines TRBV10-1 with TRBJ2-1; D is tentatively TRBD1 or TRBD2 (6 bases each). V dropped 2 bases and J dropped 6 bases, with 8 bases sitting between them. In germline, CDR1 is WNHNN, CDR2 SYGVQD (reference sequence). The CDR3 runs 13 residues.

The chain combines TRBV4-2 with TRBJ1-2; D may be TRBD1 (5 bases). Deletions cut 3 bases from V and 4 bases from J, with 21 bases between. From germline, CDR1 is LGHNA and CDR2 YNFKEQ. CDR3 length: 17 amino acids. The chain's CDR3 is CASSHTGGIVLGYGYTF. As DNA, the CDR3 is TGTGCCAGCAGCCATACGGGGGGGATCGTGTTGGGCTATGGCTACACCTTC.

This clone was recorded only once. The chain carries TRBV27 and TRBJ1-2; possible D gene TRBD1, 5 bases. V was cut by 4 bases and J by 2 bases, with 17 bases left in between. Germline assignment: CDR1 MNHEY and CDR2 SMNVEV (reference sequence). This CDR3 contains 16 residues. CDR3 in amino acids: CASSSSAGWGNYGYTF. In DNA, the CDR3 is TGTGCCAGCAGTTCGTCCGCGGGATGGGGGAACTATGGCTACACCTTC.

V and J are TRBV2 and TRBJ2-2, with D unclear. The CDR3 loop spans 13 amino acids. Germline assignment: CDR1 SNHLY and CDR2 FYNNEI. The germline V and J ends were trimmed by 10 bases and 7 bases, with 16 bases remaining between them. The CDR3, as DNA: TGTGCCACTAGATTAGTACTGGTCGGGGAGCTGTTTTTT. Amino acid sequence: CATRLVLVGELFF.

The chain employs TRBV28 and TRBJ1-3, with D possibly TRBD1 on 6 matching bases. Per the germline V gene, CDR1 is MDHEN and CDR2 is SYDVKM. CDR3 length: 14 amino acids. Trimming took off 5 bases at V and 3 bases at J, with 11 bases between the two ends. The CDR3: CASSRWGLGNTIYF. As DNA, the CDR3 is TGTGCCAGCAGTCGGTGGGGGCTTGGAAACACCATATATTTT.

This chain's CDR3 is CASSPEGETQYF. CDR3 in DNA: TGTGCCAGCAGTCCTGAGGGGGAGACCCAGTACTTC. The V call is TRBV6-1, the J call TRBJ2-5; D might be TRBD1 or TRBD2, each matching 5 bases. CDR1 MNHNS and CDR2 SASEGT come from the germline V gene. The CDR3 is made up of 12 amino acids. The V and J ends lost 5 bases and 5 bases respectively, with 9 bases between them.

The rearrangement links TRBV13 to TRBJ2-2; 7 positions match TRBD2. The J segment lost 6 bases and the V segment lost 6 bases, leaving 7 bases of the junction unmatched. CDR1 is PRHDT, CDR2 FYEKMQ, per germline (reference sequence). The CDR3 covers 14 residues. The CDR3 DNA reads TGTGCCAGCAGGCCCCGCGGGGGTTCCGGGGAGCTGTTTTTT. Translating it yields CASRPRGGSGELFF.

This clone has just one count. The chain is built from TRBV12-5 and TRBJ1-3; D possibly corresponds to TRBD1 (5 bases). CDR1 is LGHNT and CDR2 is FRNRAP in the germline V gene. This CDR3 has 18 amino acids. The ends were cut back, 0 bases at V and 0 bases at J, with 15 bases in the middle. This CDR3 is CASGLVGSGYSSGNTIYF. The DNA for the CDR3 is TGTGCTAGTGGTTTGGTAGGTTCAGGGTACAGCTCTGGAAACACCATATATTTT.

The chain employs TRBV6-6 and TRBJ1-4; 7 nucleotides agree with TRBD1. V shed 0 bases, J shed 5 bases, and the junction held 0 bases outside the gene matches. Germline lookup yields CDR1 MNHNY and CDR2 SVGAGI (reference sequence). The CDR3 is 14 amino acids. The CDR3 region has the DNA TGTGCCAGCAGTTACTCCAGGGGGAATGAAAAACTGTTTTTT. Its protein is CASSYSRGNEKLFF.

V gene TRBV9 combines with J gene TRBJ2-2; 11 bases are a match to TRBD2. CDR1 is SGDLS and CDR2 is YYNGEE in the germline V gene. Unmatched junction bases numbered 5, after V lost 0 bases and J lost 1 base. This CDR3 contains 18 residues. The CDR3 protein is CASSVATGLAGNTGELFF. For the CDR3, the DNA is TGTGCCAGCAGCGTAGCTACCGGACTAGCGGGGAACACCGGGGAGCTGTTTTTT.

V and J are TRBV5-8 and TRBJ2-5; D is uncertain. Trimming took 4 bases from V and 1 from J, leaving 8 bases between them. The CDR3 runs 13 residues. Germline CDR1 and CDR2: SGHTS and YDEGEE. This CDR3 is CASSRSIQETQYF. The CDR3 coding sequence is TGTGCCAGCAGCCGGTCGATCCAAGAGACCCAGTACTTC.

V and J are TRBV9 and TRBJ2-1; 7 positions agree with TRBD1. The CDR3 length is 14 residues. The V and J ends lost 5 bases and 6 bases, in that order; junction bases with no gene match: 8. CDR1 SGDLS and CDR2 YYNGEE come from the germline V gene. This chain's CDR3 is CASSLTGFGNEQFF. Written as DNA, the CDR3 is TGTGCCAGCAGTTTGACAGGGTTTGGCAATGAGCAGTTCTTC.

The chain is built from TRBV19 and TRBJ2-5, with D possibly matching TRBD2 (6 bases). The V gene lost 9 bases and the J gene lost 5 bases, with 13 bases spanning the gap. Germline V gene sequence: CDR1 LNHDA, CDR2 SQIVND (reference sequence). CDR3 length equals 12 residues. The DNA of the CDR3 is TGTGCCAGAAAGACTAGATGGGAGACCCAGTACTTC. Translating it yields CARKTRWETQYF.